This T cell receptor beta chain originates from a study of blood T cell repertoires in COVID-19. The CDR3 contains 14 residues. The germline gives CDR1 SGHVS, CDR2 FQNEAQ. V was shortened by 1 base and J by 11 bases, with 17 bases between the two germline ends. Libraries were prepared by immunoSEQ multiplex PCR; TCRdb keeps only in-frame clonotypes and omits some of them. The sample carries some 490,000 clones, around nine tenths recorded once. The chain has TRBV7-8 and TRBJ1-1, with D unresolved. The receptor comes from a woman aged 55-75 years who had recovered from COVID-19. The specimen sequenced was PBMCs or T cells enriched from blood (not recorded which). CDR3 sequence reads: CASSLVLAVKNAFF. The CDR3 region has the DNA TGTGCCAGCAGCTTAGTATTGGCAGTAAAAAATGCTTTCTTT.